This TCR beta chain was captured in a study of cytomegalovirus exposure and HLA in healthy donors. The germline gives CDR1 GTSNPN, CDR2 SVGIG (reference sequence). This CDR3 has 15 amino acids. The ends lost 0 bases at V and 8 bases at J; junction bases unmatched: 8. Clones were sequenced by immunoSEQ multiplex PCR, and TCRdb holds only the in-frame ones, with some missing. The sample records under 200,000 clones, roughly 89% being singletons. As to this clone: The antigen remains undetermined.

General study results and limits: CMV antigen specificity was confirmed in vitro for a few CMV-associated chains. Rarity marked most TCR sequences, yet some public TCRs occurred in many donors.

The sample consisted of PBMCs. The chain is built from TRBV30 and TRBJ1-5, with 9 bases lining up with TRBD1. This sequence was found in a woman in her late teens or twenties in good health and CMV-seropositive. CDR3 sequence reads: CAWSVPDRGFKPQHF. Written as DNA, the CDR3 is TGTGCCTGGAGTGTACCGGACAGGGGCTTTAAGCCCCAGCATTTT. The whole variable domain, remainder taken from reference TRBV30 and TRBJ1-5, is SQTIHQWPATLVQPVGSPLSLECTVEGTSNPNLYWYRQAAGRGLQLLFYSVGIGQISSEVPQNLSASRPQDRQFILSSKKLLLSDSGFYLCAWSVPDRGFKPQHFGDGTRLSIL.